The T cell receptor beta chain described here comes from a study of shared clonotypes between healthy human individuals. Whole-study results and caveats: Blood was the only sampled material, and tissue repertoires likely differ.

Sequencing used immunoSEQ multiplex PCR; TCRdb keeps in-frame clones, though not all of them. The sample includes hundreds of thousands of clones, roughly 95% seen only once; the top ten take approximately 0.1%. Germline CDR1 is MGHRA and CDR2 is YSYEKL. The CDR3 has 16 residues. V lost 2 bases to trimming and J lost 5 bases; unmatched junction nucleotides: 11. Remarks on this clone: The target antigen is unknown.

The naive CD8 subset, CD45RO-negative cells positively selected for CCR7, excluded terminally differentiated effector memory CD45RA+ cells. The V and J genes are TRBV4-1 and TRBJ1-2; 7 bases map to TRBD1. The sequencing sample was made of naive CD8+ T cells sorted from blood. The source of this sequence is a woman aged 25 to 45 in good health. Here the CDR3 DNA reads TGCGCCAGCAGCCAATCAACAGTGGCAGGGGGGTATGGCTACACCTTC. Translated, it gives CASSQSTVAGGYGYTF.